Each of the 11 T cell receptor beta chains below was sequenced from the same sample in a study of T cell responses to AZD1222 COVID-19 vaccine. Clones were sequenced by immunoSEQ multiplex PCR, and TCRdb holds only the in-frame ones, with some missing. The sample lists about 120,000 clones, 75% to 95% occurring once. Material: peripheral blood, obtained on day 0 of AZD1222 vaccination. These receptors were obtained from an adult in good health.

The rearrangement links TRBV28 to TRBJ2-5, with D perhaps TRBD2 (7 bases). With 10 bases removed from V and 5 bases from J, the gap between germline ends came to 23 bases. Germline V lookup: CDR1 MDHEN, CDR2 SYDVKM. The CDR3 runs 15 residues. This chain's CDR3 is CATQGWGGRGETQYF. The CDR3 DNA reads as TGTGCCACCCAAGGTTGGGGGGGGCGCGGGGAGACCCAGTACTTC.

The chain employs TRBV19 and TRBJ1-1, with D tentatively TRBD1 (5 bases). Trimming pared 10 bases from V and 6 bases from J, leaving 18 bases between. In germline, CDR1 is LNHDA, CDR2 SQIVND (reference sequence). The CDR3 has 13 amino acids. In nucleotides, the CDR3 is TGTGCCACCTCATTTGGGGGAAGTCCTGAAGCTTTCTTT. Residues: CATSFGGSPEAFF.

The chain employs TRBV24-1 and TRBJ2-1, with 7 nucleotides matching TRBD1. CDR3 size: 13 residues. V dropped 4 bases and J dropped 8; count of bases not matched to a gene: 4. Germline CDR1 KGHDR, CDR2 SFDVKD. CDR3 residues: CATSEGDSYEQFF. The DNA for the CDR3 is TGTGCCACCAGTGAGGGGGACAGTTATGAGCAGTTCTTC.

The rearrangement joins TRBV28 to TRBJ2-1; 7 bases align to TRBD2. V shed 8 bases, J shed 0 bases, and the junction held 13 bases outside the gene matches. There are 17 residues in the CDR3. The germline V gene has CDR1 MDHEN and CDR2 SYDVKM. CDR3 coding DNA: TGTGCCAGCCACACATCCTGGGAGGGGAGCTCCTACAATGAGCAGTTCTTC. Residues: CASHTSWEGSSYNEQFF.

This clone was counted a few times. The chain uses TRBV10-1 and TRBJ1-2; no definite D call. Trimming stripped 4 bases from V and 6 bases from J, with 12 bases between. Germline-derived CDR1 and CDR2 are WNHNN and SYGVQD (reference sequence). This CDR3 has 13 residues. The DNA of the CDR3 is TGCGCCAGCAGTGCCACAAGAGGGAATGGCTACACCTTC. Translation: CASSATRGNGYTF.

This chain links TRBV28 with TRBJ2-2, with 10 nucleotides matching TRBD1. CDR3 length: 16 amino acids. Germline V lookup: CDR1 MDHEN, CDR2 SYDVKM. The V gene end was trimmed by 10 bases and the J gene end by 5 bases; junction bases not matched to a gene: 13. This CDR3 is CATQSLDRGRTGELFF. CDR3 bases: TGTGCCACCCAATCCCTTGACAGGGGGCGGACCGGGGAGCTGTTTTTT.

The chain is built from TRBV6-4 and TRBJ1-2; 11 nucleotides line up with TRBD1. CDR1 is MRHNA and CDR2 is SNTAGT in the germline V gene. This CDR3 is 18 amino acids long. In DNA form, the CDR3 reads TGTGCTTATTACAGTGCGCCGGGACAGGGGGTGCTGAACTATGGCTACACCTTC. Encoded protein: CAYYSAPGQGVLNYGYTF.

The rearrangement links TRBV11-2 to TRBJ2-7; D remains unclear. The V gene's germline CDR1 is SGHAT and CDR2 FQNNGV. The CDR3 loop spans 12 amino acids. Trimming pared 4 bases from V and 4 bases from J, leaving 8 bases between. CDR3 in amino acids: CASSSDTYEQYF. CDR3 nucleotides: TGTGCCAGCAGCTCAGACACTTACGAGCAGTACTTC. Variable domain in full (rest from reference TRBV11-2 and TRBJ2-7): EAGVAQSPRYKIIEKRQSVAFWCNPISGHATLYWYQQILGQGPKLLIQFQNNGVVDDSQLPKDRFSAERLKGVDSTLKIQPAKLEDSAVYLCASSSDTYEQYFGPGTRLTVT.

The chain has TRBV21-1 and TRBJ1-3; the tabulated D call, TRBD1, remains unverified against the DNA. TRBV21-1 is reported as a pseudogene. This CDR3 has 11 amino acids. The chain's CDR3 is CARNRGNTIYF. CDR3 DNA: TGTGCCAGGAACAGGGGTAACACCATATATTTT.

The gene calls are TRBV28 and TRBJ2-2, with D possibly TRBD1 on 5 matching bases. The germline V gene encodes CDR1 MDHEN and CDR2 SYDVKM. The V end was cut by 6 bases, the J end by 0 bases, with 11 bases between. The CDR3 is 15 amino acids. CDR3 nucleotides: TGTGCCAGCAGCCCCCTAGGGGCGAACACCGGGGAGCTGTTTTTT. This encodes CASSPLGANTGELFF.

This chain links TRBV5-4 with TRBJ2-7; the D call may be TRBD1 or TRBD2 (5 bases each). Germline V gene sequence: CDR1 SGHNT, CDR2 YYREEE (reference sequence). V shed 5 bases and J shed 7 bases, with 25 bases lying between them. The CDR3 spans 16 residues. The DNA of the CDR3 is TGTGCCAGCAGTCCCAGGCCCCGGGGCCCCTCTGAGGAGCAGTACTTC. Its protein is CASSPRPRGPSEEQYF.